This TCR beta chain stems from a study of shared clonotypes between healthy human individuals. CDR1 and CDR2 from the germline V gene are SQVTM and ANQGSEA. V shed 5 bases and J 5 bases; nucleotides not matched to a gene: 12. This CDR3 has 15 residues. General study results and limits: The study found lower generation probabilities in non-shared clonotypes than in those shared by all four donors.

Sequencing was performed with immunoSEQ multiplex PCR; in TCRdb, only in-frame clones are kept and a portion is missing. The sample contains about 2.4 million clones, 93% of which appear only once. With respect to this clone: Its antigen is unidentified.

The sequencing input was naive CD4+ T cells from PBMCs. As for subset: CD45RA+ positively selected. J is TRBJ2-5 and V is TRBV29-1; 9 bases are shared with TRBD2. The sequence derives from a man aged 18 to 35 in good health. Some clones in this sample may be carry-over from other donors' samples. The CDR3 reads CSVPRSGSSGETQYF. CDR3 DNA sequence: TGCAGCGTTCCCCGTAGCGGGAGTTCTGGGGAGACCCAGTACTTC.